This T cell receptor beta chain was recorded in a study of T-cell memory formation after mild COVID-19. UMIs and sample barcodes were carried by the TCR alpha and TCR beta cDNA libraries that 5'RACE produced using constant-segment primers. TCRdb fed the 5' RACE reads into MiXCR, producing one record per CDR3 protein. The sample has about 350,000 distinct CDR3 sequences; roughly an eighth are singletons. Points from the study as a whole: The study found balanced CD4/CD8 in clones contracting day 15 to 85 and a CD4+ lean in later expanders.

This clonotype was recorded at least ten times. As yet, its antigen is unknown. Trimming pared 5 bases from V and 2 bases from J, leaving 13 bases between. The CDR3 has 14 residues. Germline CDR1 SGHVS, CDR2 FNYEAQ. The chain employs TRBV7-6 and TRBJ2-7; TRBD1 is a possible D gene (5 bases). The receptor was isolated from a man aged 18 to 29 who had mild COVID-19 (a few samples of this study predate the infection). Cell type and time point are not known. Material: PBMCs or a T cell subset sorted from them (not recorded which). The CDR3 is CASSQNRRPYEQYF. The CDR3 nucleotides are TGTGCCAGCAGCCAAAACAGGCGACCCTACGAGCAGTACTTC.